The 27 T cell receptor beta chains presented below share a single source sample, sequenced in a study of vaccination effects on CD4 cells after COVID-19. These receptors have no identified antigens. Sequencing used immunoSEQ multiplex PCR; TCRdb keeps in-frame clones, though not all of them. The top ten hold just over 4% of the sample, which has tens of thousands of clones, 68% seen once. Scientists isolated CD4+ T cells after a roughly ten-day culture period ended. Source: CD4+ T cells from PBMCs cultured without peptide, taken before COVID-19 vaccination. These receptors were collected from a human donor who received a COVID-19 vaccine.

CDR3 residues: CASSLIRLAETGDTQYF. In DNA form, the CDR3 reads TGCGCCAGCAGCTTAATTCGGCTAGCGGAGACCGGGGATACGCAGTATTTT. The chain is built from TRBV4-1 and TRBJ2-3; 7 bases match TRBD2. After removal of 5 bases from V and 6 bases from J, the junction contained 17 bases not matched to a gene. Germline V CDR1 and CDR2: MGHRA, YSYEKL. The CDR3 length is 17 residues.

This clone has just a few counts. The rearrangement links TRBV5-4 to TRBJ1-3; D is unclear. CDR1 and CDR2 from the germline V gene are SGHNT and YYREEE (reference sequence). The ends were cut back, 2 bases at V and 4 bases at J, with 16 bases in the middle. The CDR3 consists of 16 residues. CDR3 protein: CASSFKNRSGGNTIYF. CDR3 coding DNA: TGTGCCAGCAGCTTCAAAAATCGGTCGGGAGGAAACACCATATATTTT.

The rearrangement uses TRBV2 and TRBJ1-5, with TRBD1 matching over 11 bases. Trimming at V came to 6 bases and at J to 1 base, leaving 11 bases not matched to a gene. The CDR3 contains 18 residues. The germline V gene encodes CDR1 SNHLY and CDR2 FYNNEI. The CDR3 DNA is TGTGCCAGCAGGGCCTCGGGACAGGGGGTTACGAGCAATCAGCCCCAGCATTTT. Its translation is CASRASGQGVTSNQPQHF.

V and J are TRBV2 and TRBJ1-6; D remains unclear. The V end was cut by 7 bases, the J end by 1 base, with 20 bases between. Germline CDR1 reads SNHLY; CDR2 reads FYNNEI. The CDR3 has 18 residues. In nucleotides, the CDR3 is TGTGCCAGCACGAGAGGATACTCCACCAGGTCCTATAATTCACCCCTCCACTTT. Encoded protein: CASTRGYSTRSYNSPLHF.

The sample holds a few counts of this clone. This CDR3 is CASSIGQGQGYTF. The CDR3 DNA is TGTGCCAGCAGCATAGGACAGGGACAGGGCTACACCTTC. J is TRBJ1-2 and V is TRBV14; 8 bases are shared with TRBD1. The trim removed 5 bases at V and 8 bases at J, leaving 7 bases unmatched. The germline V gene encodes CDR1 SGHDN and CDR2 FVKESK. The CDR3 is 13 amino acids.

This clone was found a few times. The CDR3 spells CASRTPGQPQHF. The CDR3 DNA reads TGTGCCAGTAGAACACCAGGACAGCCCCAGCATTTT. The chain uses TRBV19 and TRBJ1-5; D unresolved. The V gene's germline CDR1 is LNHDA and CDR2 SQIVND (reference sequence). This CDR3 has 12 residues. Trimming removed 6 bases at V and 7 bases at J, with 10 bases between. Full variable domain (outside the CDR3, taken from reference TRBV19 and TRBJ1-5): DGGITQSPKYLFRKEGQNVTLSCEQNLNHDAMYWYRQDPGQGLRLIYYSQIVNDFQKGDIAEGYSVSREKKESFPLTVTSAQKNPTAFYLCASRTPGQPQHFGDGTRLSIL.

The CDR3 sequence is CASSWGGQGYTF. CDR3 sequence (DNA): TGTGCCAGCAGTTGGGGGGGCCAGGGCTACACCTTC. V is TRBV12-3 or TRBV12-4 and J is TRBJ1-2, with TRBD1 as a possible D gene (6 bases). The length of the CDR3 is 12 residues. Trimming took off 4 bases at V and 8 bases at J, with 11 bases between the two ends.

Only a few counts were recorded for this clone. The chain uses TRBV5-5 and TRBJ1-1; D not resolved. Germline CDR1 reads SGHKS; CDR2 reads YYEKEE (reference sequence). CDR3 length: 16 amino acids. Trimming removed 4 bases at V and 4 bases at J, with 20 bases between. This CDR3 reads CASSLLALMGSTEAFF. Written as DNA, the CDR3 is TGTGCCAGCAGCCTTTTGGCTCTTATGGGCAGCACTGAAGCTTTCTTT.

This clone was observed once. V is TRBV13 and J is TRBJ1-1, with D perhaps matching TRBD1 (6 bases). The CDR3 length is 14 residues. With 5 bases removed from V and 1 base from J, the gap between germline ends came to 11 bases. Germline V gives CDR1 PRHDT, CDR2 FYEKMQ (reference sequence). The CDR3 bases are TGTGCCAGCAGCGCACAGGGTTCGAACACTGAAGCTTTCTTT. It codes for CASSAQGSNTEAFF.

The chain has TRBV3-1 (or the pseudogene TRBV3-2) and TRBJ2-3; tentative D call: TRBD2 (6 bases). V lost 6 bases and J lost 6, with 16 bases in between. The CDR3 is made up of 14 amino acids. CDR1 and CDR2 from the germline V gene are LGHDT and YNNKEL (reference sequence). The CDR3 DNA reads TGTGCCAGCAGACTAGCCTCCGGAAGGGATACGCAGTATTTT. Amino acids: CASRLASGRDTQYF.

The chain joins TRBV4-2 to TRBJ2-7, with 7 bases that match TRBD2. Germline CDR1 LGHNA, CDR2 YNFKEQ. This CDR3 has 17 residues. Germline trimming cut 3 bases from V and 0 bases from J; bases unmatched to any gene: 11. CDR3 protein: CASSQASWGGSSYEQYF. CDR3 nucleotides: TGTGCCAGCAGCCAGGCTTCGTGGGGCGGGAGCTCCTACGAGCAGTACTTC.

The chain carries TRBV7-7 and TRBJ2-1; tentatively, D is TRBD2 (5 bases). Trimming removed 0 bases at V and 7 bases at J, with 13 bases between. The CDR3 is made up of 15 amino acids. Germline CDR1 and CDR2: SSHAT and FNYEAQ (reference sequence). In DNA form, the CDR3 reads TGTGCCAGCAGCTTAGCAGGGTTCGAGGGAAATGAGCAGTTCTTC. Its protein is CASSLAGFEGNEQFF.

V usage is TRBV6-6 and J usage is TRBJ1-1; D not resolved. There are 14 residues in the CDR3. CDR1 and CDR2 (germline): MNHNY, SVGAGI (reference sequence). V lost 2 bases and J lost 0, with 7 bases in between. CDR3 sequence: CASSYPNVNTEAFF. CDR3 nucleotide sequence: TGTGCCAGCAGTTACCCTAATGTGAACACTGAAGCTTTCTTT.

The V call is TRBV29-1, the J call TRBJ1-1; 7 bases are shared with TRBD1. The CDR3 length is 13 residues. Germline V gene lookup returns CDR1 SQVTM and CDR2 ANQGSEA. The CDR3 nucleotides are TGCAGTGTAGACAGGGCTAGGAACACTGAAGCTTTCTTT. Translating it yields CSVDRARNTEAFF.

V and J are TRBV2 and TRBJ2-7, with 12 nucleotides matching TRBD2. From germline, CDR1 is SNHLY and CDR2 FYNNEI. Trimming cost V 11 bases and J 5 bases; bases outside gene matches: 13. The length of the CDR3 is 15 residues. In DNA, the CDR3 is TGTGCCGTACAGCGACTAGCGGGAGTGCGCGACGAGCAGTACTTC. Protein product: CAVQRLAGVRDEQYF.

This chain uses TRBV7-9 with TRBJ2-5, with D possibly being TRBD1 (6 bases). Germline values: CDR1 SEHNR, CDR2 FQNEAQ (reference sequence). V was shortened by 0 bases and J by 4 bases, with 18 bases between the two germline ends. There are 17 residues in the CDR3. The CDR3 loop is CASSLAVQGVGRETQYF. As DNA, the CDR3 is TGTGCCAGCAGCTTAGCGGTACAGGGTGTGGGACGAGAGACCCAGTACTTC.

In its sample, this clone was seen a few times. This chain uses TRBV3-1 (or the pseudogene TRBV3-2) with TRBJ1-5; D remains ambiguous. Germline V gene sequence: CDR1 LGHDT, CDR2 YNNKEL (reference sequence). Trimming removed 1 base at V and 9 bases at J, with 10 bases between. CDR3 length: 13 amino acids. CDR3 loop: CASSQASSGPQHF. DNA for the CDR3: TGTGCCAGCAGCCAAGCGAGCTCAGGGCCCCAGCATTTT.

The genes are TRBV5-1 and TRBJ1-2; D is uncertain. V shed 0 bases and J shed 1 base, with 4 bases lying between them. The germline gives CDR1 SGHRS, CDR2 YFSETQ. The length of the CDR3 is 13 residues. CDR3 DNA: TGCGCCAGCAGCTTGGGTCGTAACTATGGCTACACCTTC. Its protein is CASSLGRNYGYTF.

This chain connects TRBV4-2 to TRBJ2-7; 10 positions agree with TRBD2. Germline CDR1 is LGHNA and CDR2 is YNFKEQ. V shed 1 base and J 3 bases; nucleotides not matched to a gene: 9. This CDR3 has 17 amino acids. The CDR3 loop is CASSQAPAGGPDYEQYF. The DNA of the CDR3 is TGTGCCAGCAGCCAAGCGCCAGCGGGAGGGCCTGACTACGAGCAGTACTTC.

The V and J genes are TRBV25-1 and TRBJ2-1, with a weak D call TRBD2 (5 bases). CDR3 length: 12 residues. The germline V and J ends were trimmed by 3 bases and 10 bases, with 10 bases remaining between them. Germline values: CDR1 MGHDK, CDR2 SYGVNS. The CDR3 DNA follows: TGTGCCAGCAGTGATTCTAGCAGAGAGCAGTTCTTC. Translation: CASSDSSREQFF.

V is TRBV11-3 and J is TRBJ1-6; TRBD1 might be the D (6 bases). Germline V gene data show CDR1 as SGHNT and CDR2 as YENEEA. This CDR3 is 13 amino acids long. The V gene lost 4 bases and the J gene lost 9 bases, with 10 bases spanning the gap. The CDR3 loop reads CASSSGAASPLHF. CDR3 coding DNA: TGTGCCAGCAGCTCGGGGGCAGCTTCACCCCTCCACTTT. Using reference TRBV11-3 and TRBJ1-6 for the parts outside the CDR3, the full variable domain is EAGVVQSPRYKIIEKKQPVAFWCNPISGHNTLYWYLQNLGQGPELLIRYENEEAVDDSQLPKDRFSAERLKGVDSTLKIQPAELGDSAVYLCASSSGAASPLHFGNGTRLTVT.

This clone was counted a few times. This chain connects TRBV28 to TRBJ1-2; unclear D gene. Germline V gene data show CDR1 as MDHEN and CDR2 as SYDVKM. The CDR3 covers 13 residues. The ends were cut back, 10 bases at V and 2 bases at J, with 14 bases in the middle. The CDR3 protein is CATNPGGNYGYTF. The CDR3 DNA is TGTGCCACCAATCCCGGTGGAAACTATGGCTACACCTTC.

This chain connects TRBV19 to TRBJ2-1; D is undetermined. The CDR3 contains 13 residues. The germline CDR1 and CDR2 sequences are LNHDA and SQIVND (reference sequence). V shed 4 bases and J shed 7 bases, with 11 bases lying between them. CDR3 sequence reads: CASSRNKINEQFF. The CDR3 DNA sequence: TGTGCCAGTAGTAGGAACAAAATTAATGAGCAGTTCTTC.

This clone has just one count. The V call is TRBV19, the J call TRBJ1-2, with D possibly being TRBD1 (5 bases). CDR3 size: 14 residues. Trimming cost V 3 bases and J 7 bases, with 15 bases left between them. Germline V lookup: CDR1 LNHDA, CDR2 SQIVND (reference sequence). In nucleotides, the CDR3 is TGTGCCAGTAGTATTGCGAGGGGTCGAAGTGGCTACACCTTC. Translating gives CASSIARGRSGYTF.

The rearrangement joins TRBV4-2 to TRBJ2-3; TRBD2 matches 9 bases. The CDR3 has 16 residues. V trimming: 0 bases; J trimming: 4 bases; junction bases outside the gene matches: 5. Germline CDR1 LGHNA, CDR2 YNFKEQ. The CDR3, as DNA: TGTGCCAGCAGCCAAGAAGCTGGCGGGGGGGCAGATACGCAGTATTTT. Its translation: CASSQEAGGGADTQYF.

J is TRBJ1-2 and V is TRBV2; D perhaps matches TRBD1 (5 bases). Trimming stripped 7 bases from V and 4 bases from J, with 16 bases between. CDR1 is SNHLY, CDR2 FYNNEI, per germline. The CDR3 covers 14 residues. As DNA, the CDR3 is TGTGCCAGCACCCTCGGGGGGTTTCCCTATGGCTACACCTTC. Amino acids: CASTLGGFPYGYTF.

The chain links TRBV27 to TRBJ2-7; 9 bases align to TRBD2. Germline CDR1 reads MNHEY; CDR2 reads SMNVEV (reference sequence). There are 16 residues in the CDR3. The trim removed 9 bases at V and 1 base at J, leaving 13 bases unmatched. Here the CDR3 reads CASKDLWAGGSYEQYF. CDR3 in DNA: TGTGCCAGTAAGGACTTATGGGCGGGGGGGTCCTACGAGCAGTACTTC.